This entry lists 26 T cell receptor beta chains sequenced from one sample in a study of shared clonotypes between healthy human individuals. Naive CD8 isolation took CD45RO-negative cells positively selected for CCR7 and excluded terminally differentiated effector memory CD45RA+ cells. TCRdb's copy holds only in-frame clones and misses some; the assay was immunoSEQ multiplex PCR. The sample has about 800,000 clones, 96% seen once; the top ten hold less than 0.3%. Sequenced input: naive CD8+ T cells sorted from blood. The receptors were sampled from a man under 40 in good health.

Remarks on this clone: In the same sample, other DNA sequences code for this CDR3. The genes are TRBV4-3 and TRBJ2-1, with 11 bases lining up with TRBD2. The CDR3 is made up of 15 amino acids. Per the germline V gene, CDR1 is LGHNA and CDR2 is YSLEER. V lost 3 bases and J lost 6; bases outside the gene matches: 4. CDR3 in amino acids: CASSQGSGGGNEQFF. The CDR3 coding sequence is TGCGCCAGCAGCCAGGGTAGCGGGGGGGGCAATGAGCAGTTCTTC.

The V and J genes are TRBV7-9 and TRBJ1-1, with D possibly TRBD1 on 6 matching bases. The V and J ends lost 3 bases and 5 bases respectively, with 13 bases between them. Germline V gene sequence: CDR1 SEHNR, CDR2 FQNEAQ (reference sequence). The CDR3 extends over 14 amino acids. The CDR3 coding sequence is TGTGCCAGCAGCTTTGGAGCAGGGGATACTGAAGCTTTCTTT. It translates to CASSFGAGDTEAFF.

The V call is TRBV7-2, the J call TRBJ2-7, with 8 bases fitting TRBD2. V trimming: 2 bases; J trimming: 6 bases; junction bases outside the gene matches: 6. This CDR3 region has 14 residues. The V gene's germline CDR1 is SGHTA and CDR2 FQGNSA. CDR3 protein: CASSLSVLAVEQYF. CDR3 sequence (DNA): TGTGCCAGCAGCTTATCAGTACTAGCGGTCGAGCAGTACTTC.

This rearrangement joins TRBV5-6 to TRBJ2-3; TRBD2 matches at 9 bases. The CDR3 contains 15 residues. J was trimmed by 6 bases and V by 0 bases; bases with no gene match: 5. Germline CDR1 and CDR2: SGHDT and YYEEEE. CDR3: CASSLGAGGLDTQYF. DNA for the CDR3: TGTGCCAGCAGCTTGGGGGCGGGAGGGTTGGATACGCAGTATTTT.

This clone was detected once. V usage is TRBV5-6 and J usage is TRBJ2-7; 8 nucleotides match TRBD1. The CDR3 consists of 15 residues. Germline trimming cut 3 bases from V and 3 bases from J; bases unmatched to any gene: 8. The germline V gene encodes CDR1 SGHDT and CDR2 YYEEEE. The CDR3 bases are TGTGCCAGCAGCTACCCGGGACAGGCTGGCTACGAGCAGTACTTC. As protein: CASSYPGQAGYEQYF.

CDR3 nucleotide sequence: TGTGCCAGCAGCGGTTCCTTCCGGGCCCGGGGTGGGTCGAGCTCCTACGAGCAGTACTTC. It encodes CASSGSFRARGGSSSYEQYF. The gene calls are TRBV2 and TRBJ2-7, with a possible D match to TRBD2 (5 bases). The CDR3 loop spans 20 amino acids. CDR1 is SNHLY, CDR2 FYNNEI, per germline. V was clipped by 6 bases and J by 0 bases, with 30 bases between them.

This rearrangement joins TRBV13 to TRBJ1-1; 8 bases map to TRBD1. Germline lookup yields CDR1 PRHDT and CDR2 FYEKMQ (reference sequence). This CDR3 comprises 16 residues. After removal of 4 bases from V and 0 bases from J, the junction contained 7 bases not matched to a gene. The CDR3 nucleotides read TGTGCCAGCAGCTCCGGGACAGGACAAATGAACACTGAAGCTTTCTTT. Translating it yields CASSSGTGQMNTEAFF. The whole variable domain, remainder taken from reference TRBV13 and TRBJ1-1, is AAGVIQSPRHLIKEKRETATLKCYPIPRHDTVYWYQQGPGQDPQFLISFYEKMQSDKGSIPDRFSAQQFSDYHSELNMSSLELGDSALYFCASSSGTGQMNTEAFFGQGTRLTVV.

This clone was counted once. The chain combines TRBV19 with TRBJ2-7; TRBD2 is a possible D gene (5 bases). V dropped 5 bases and J dropped 1 base, with 9 bases sitting between them. The germline CDR1 and CDR2 sequences are LNHDA and SQIVND (reference sequence). The CDR3 contains 13 residues. CDR3 sequence: CASSFRGSYEQYF. The CDR3 nucleotides read TGTGCCAGTAGTTTCCGGGGTTCCTACGAGCAGTACTTC.

The chain links TRBV11-3 to TRBJ2-5; 10 bases match TRBD1. Per germline, CDR1 SGHNT and CDR2 YENEEA. This CDR3 has 13 residues. V trimming: 4 bases; J trimming: 7 bases; junction bases outside the gene matches: 3. CDR3 loop: CASSSGQGGTQYF. DNA of the CDR3: TGTGCCAGCAGCTCAGGACAGGGGGGGACCCAGTACTTC.

The chain links TRBV27 to TRBJ2-3, with D hard to call. V dropped 4 bases and J dropped 3 bases, with 11 bases sitting between them. CDR3 length: 14 residues. In germline, CDR1 is MNHEY, CDR2 SMNVEV (reference sequence). CDR3 nucleotides: TGTGCCAGCAGTTGGGCTATTCGAACAGATACGCAGTATTTT. Protein product: CASSWAIRTDTQYF.

The chain links TRBV6-5 to TRBJ2-3; D is unclear. V was cut by 5 bases and J by 1 base, with 10 bases left in between. There are 14 residues in the CDR3. CDR1 and CDR2 from the germline V gene are MNHEY and SVGAGI. The CDR3 reads CASSMSPGTDTQYF. The CDR3, as DNA: TGTGCCAGCAGTATGAGTCCGGGCACAGATACGCAGTATTTT.

The genes are TRBV5-1 and TRBJ2-1; TRBD1 matches 7 bases. In germline, CDR1 is SGHRS, CDR2 YFSETQ. There are 18 residues in the CDR3. V shed 1 base, J shed 4 bases, and the junction held 14 bases outside the gene matches. CDR3 protein: CASSLMFGTVFNYNEQFF. The CDR3 DNA is TGCGCCAGCAGCTTGATGTTCGGGACAGTCTTCAATTACAATGAGCAGTTCTTC.

The rearrangement joins TRBV11-3 to TRBJ2-2; TRBD1 matches at 7 bases. CDR1 is SGHNT, CDR2 YENEEA, per germline. The V and J ends lost 0 bases and 1 base, in that order; junction bases with no gene match: 8. The CDR3 covers 18 residues. For the CDR3, the DNA is TGTGCCAGCAGCTTAGATCTCCTTGGACAGGAGAACACCGGGGAGCTGTTTTTT. Protein sequence: CASSLDLLGQENTGELFF.

The rearrangement joins TRBV7-2 to TRBJ1-1; maybe TRBD1 (5 bases). Germline lookup yields CDR1 SGHTA and CDR2 FQGNSA. The CDR3 has 13 amino acids. The germline V and J ends were trimmed by 2 bases and 6 bases, with 10 bases remaining between them. Written as DNA, the CDR3 is TGTGCCAGCAGCTTACTACCAGGGCCTGAAGCTTTCTTT. Encoded protein: CASSLLPGPEAFF. The entire variable domain, with the rest obtained from reference TRBV7-2 and TRBJ1-1, is as follows: GAGVSQSPSNKVTEKGKDVELRCDPISGHTALYWYRQSLGQGLEFLIYFQGNSAPDKSGLPSDRFSAERTGGSVSTLTIQRTQQEDSAVYLCASSLLPGPEAFFGQGTRLTVV.

This chain joins TRBV27 and TRBJ2-7; tentatively, D is TRBD1 (5 bases). The CDR3 loop spans 14 amino acids. V lost 3 bases and J lost 6, with 15 bases in between. Germline CDR1 reads MNHEY; CDR2 reads SMNVEV (reference sequence). The DNA for the CDR3 is TGTGCCAGCAGTTTCACAGGCCCTTCACGCGAGCAGTACTTC. It encodes CASSFTGPSREQYF.

This sequence joins TRBV7-9 and TRBJ1-5; unclear D gene. Germline values: CDR1 SEHNR, CDR2 FQNEAQ (reference sequence). CDR3 length equals 13 residues. V dropped 3 bases and J dropped 6 bases, with 9 bases sitting between them. The CDR3 sequence: CASSFTPLQPQHF. CDR3 bases: TGTGCCAGCAGCTTTACGCCCCTTCAGCCCCAGCATTTT.

The chain couples TRBV7-9 to TRBJ2-5; D uncertain. V was shortened by 5 bases and J by 3 bases, with 19 bases between the two germline ends. The CDR3 has 16 residues. Per germline, CDR1 SEHNR and CDR2 FQNEAQ (reference sequence). CDR3 sequence (DNA): TGTGCCAGCAGCACGCCTTTAACGGAGATCGAAGAGACCCAGTACTTC. Protein sequence: CASSTPLTEIEETQYF.

The rearrangement joins TRBV4-1 to TRBJ1-4; possibly TRBD1 for D (6 bases). Germline CDR1 reads MGHRA; CDR2 reads YSYEKL. Trimming removed 2 bases at V and 8 bases at J, with 12 bases between. The CDR3 sequence is 14 residues long. DNA for the CDR3: TGCGCCAGCAGCCAACCAGGGGAGGGGGAAAAACTGTTTTTT. Its protein is CASSQPGEGEKLFF.

The chain carries TRBV7-9 and TRBJ1-4, with D unresolved. V was pared by 5 bases and J by 8 bases, with 18 bases between. Per germline, CDR1 SEHNR and CDR2 FQNEAQ (reference sequence). The CDR3 runs to 15 residues. The CDR3 bases are TGTGCCAGCAGCCGCCCCCTAGACGCCCGAGAAAAACTGTTTTTT. Amino acids: CASSRPLDAREKLFF.

The chain employs TRBV4-1 and TRBJ1-4, with D hard to call. This CDR3 is 15 amino acids long. The germline gives CDR1 MGHRA, CDR2 YSYEKL. V shed 4 bases and J shed 0 bases, with 9 bases lying between them. In nucleotides, the CDR3 is TGCGCCAGCAGCCCTCTAGTGACAACTAATGAAAAACTGTTTTTT. Translation: CASSPLVTTNEKLFF.

The CDR3 DNA is TGTGCCAGCAGGAATAGCGGGAGTTCCTACAATGAGCAGTTCTTC. It yields the protein CASRNSGSSYNEQFF. The V gene is TRBV27, the J gene TRBJ2-1, with TRBD2 identical over 9 bases. From germline, CDR1 is MNHEY and CDR2 SMNVEV (reference sequence). This CDR3 contains 15 residues. V was clipped by 6 bases and J by 1 base; unmatched bases: 4.

This rearrangement joins TRBV6-6 to TRBJ2-2, with a weak D call TRBD1 (6 bases). Germline CDR1 MNHNY, CDR2 SVGAGI (reference sequence). This CDR3 spans 15 amino acids. Trimming stripped 5 bases from V and 2 bases from J, with 12 bases between. The CDR3 is CASSTGLINTGELFF. The CDR3 bases are TGTGCCAGCAGTACAGGGTTAATTAACACCGGGGAGCTGTTTTTT.

The chain employs TRBV15 and TRBJ2-5; 8 bases fit TRBD2. Germline lookup yields CDR1 LNHNV and CDR2 YYDKDF (reference sequence). This CDR3 contains 16 residues. V shed 1 base, J shed 3 bases, and the junction held 7 bases outside the gene matches. CDR3 bases: TGTGCCACCAGCAGAGGTAGCGGGATGATTAAAGAGACCCAGTACTTC. Its translation: CATSRGSGMIKETQYF.

The chain recombines TRBV27 with TRBJ2-7, with TRBD1 as a possible D gene (5 bases). Trimming took 4 bases from V and 1 from J, leaving 11 bases between them. The CDR3 length is 14 residues. Germline V CDR1 and CDR2: MNHEY, SMNVEV (reference sequence). The CDR3 region has the DNA TGTGCCAGCAGTTCCTACAGGCATTCCTACGAGCAGTACTTC. Its protein is CASSSYRHSYEQYF.

J is TRBJ2-7 and V is TRBV11-3, with 10 bases aligning to TRBD1. Germline V gene sequence: CDR1 SGHNT, CDR2 YENEEA. The CDR3 sequence is 13 residues long. Trimming took 3 bases from V and 6 from J; bases not matched to a gene: 2. The CDR3 loop is CASSLGTGAEQYF. In DNA, the CDR3 is TGTGCCAGCAGCTTGGGGACAGGGGCCGAGCAGTACTTC.

This clone is a singleton in its sample. J is TRBJ2-7 and V is TRBV7-9; 12 bases are shared with TRBD1. CDR3 size: 15 residues. Germline CDR1 SEHNR, CDR2 FQNEAQ (reference sequence). With 4 bases clipped from V and 7 bases from J, the junction kept 8 bases outside the gene matches. The CDR3, as DNA: TGTGCCAGCAGCTCTCCGGGACAGGGGGCGGATGAGCAGTACTTC. Translation: CASSSPGQGADEQYF. The whole variable domain, filled in from reference TRBV7-9 and TRBJ2-7, reads DTGVSQNPRHKITKRGQNVTFRCDPISEHNRLYWYRQTLGQGPEFLTYFQNEAQLEKSRLLSDRFSAERPKGSFSTLEIQRTEQGDSAMYLCASSSPGQGADEQYFGPGTRLTVT.